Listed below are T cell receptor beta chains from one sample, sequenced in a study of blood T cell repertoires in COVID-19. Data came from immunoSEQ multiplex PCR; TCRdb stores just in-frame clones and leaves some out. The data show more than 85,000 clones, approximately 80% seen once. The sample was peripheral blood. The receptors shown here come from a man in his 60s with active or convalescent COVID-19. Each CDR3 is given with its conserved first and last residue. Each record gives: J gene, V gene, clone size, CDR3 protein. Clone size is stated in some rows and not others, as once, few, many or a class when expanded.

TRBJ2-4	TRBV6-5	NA	CASSYSDRGGNIQYF
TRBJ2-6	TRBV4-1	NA	CASTPSEAASGANVLTF
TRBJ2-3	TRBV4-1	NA	CASSQGLAGGTDTQYF
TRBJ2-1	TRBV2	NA	CASSEVGAGGLGDNEQFF
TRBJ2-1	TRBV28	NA	CASSFRLARDNEQFF
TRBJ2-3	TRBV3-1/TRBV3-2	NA	CASSQGPGTDTQYF
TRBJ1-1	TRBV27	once	CASGQGSEAFF
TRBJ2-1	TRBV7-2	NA	CASSLKTGGYNEQFF
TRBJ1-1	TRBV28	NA	CAKKPKNTEAFF
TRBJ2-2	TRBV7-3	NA	CASGFGSTGELFF
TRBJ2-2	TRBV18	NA	CASSLGQVDTGELFF
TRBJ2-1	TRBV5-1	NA	CASSLAGSGEAYNEQFF
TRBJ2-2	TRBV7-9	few	CASSSLTAGRNTGELFF
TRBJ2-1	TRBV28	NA	CASSMPGGNEQFF
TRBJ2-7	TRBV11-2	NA	CASSPLAGIYEQYF
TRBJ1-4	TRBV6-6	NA	CASRGTGGREKLFF
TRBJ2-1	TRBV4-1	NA	CASSQIPPGLSSYNEQFF
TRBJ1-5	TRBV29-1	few	CSAADRGGQPQHF
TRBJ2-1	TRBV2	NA	CASSDGTRVGEQFF
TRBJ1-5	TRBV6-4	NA	CASSDSPGGRNQPQHF
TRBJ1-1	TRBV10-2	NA	CASSDRFIEAFF
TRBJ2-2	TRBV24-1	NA	CATSDPGLATNTGELFF
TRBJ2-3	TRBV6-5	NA	CATGLAGGADTQYF
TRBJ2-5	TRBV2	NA	CASNPSTVQETQYF
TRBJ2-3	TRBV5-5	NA	CASSLGWREGAFSDTQYF
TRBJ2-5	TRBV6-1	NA	CASSESGRPQETQYF
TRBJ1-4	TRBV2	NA	CASSYQGTFNEKLFF
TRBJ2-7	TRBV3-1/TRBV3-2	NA	CASSQGLGGRREQYF
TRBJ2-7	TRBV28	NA	CASSLIGGKVGEQYF
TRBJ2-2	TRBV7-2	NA	CASSPRLETGAVGELFF
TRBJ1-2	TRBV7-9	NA	CASSALSRVSENGYTF
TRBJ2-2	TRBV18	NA	CASSSASGSTGELFF
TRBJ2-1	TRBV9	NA	CASSVRQGAPNEQFF
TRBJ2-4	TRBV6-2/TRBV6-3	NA	CASSYRGTKNIQYF
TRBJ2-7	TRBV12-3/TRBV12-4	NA	CASSWGGVLGQYF
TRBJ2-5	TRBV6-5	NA	CASMSGDETQYF
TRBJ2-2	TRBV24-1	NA	CATSDGGGPGGTGELFF
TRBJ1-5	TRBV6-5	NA	CASSPNPGRSQPQHF
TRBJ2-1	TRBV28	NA	CASRGWGRTSYNEQFF
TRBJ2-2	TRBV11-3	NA	CASSIIGLAGRTGELFF
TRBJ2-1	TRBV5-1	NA	CASRPGGETGGYNEQFF
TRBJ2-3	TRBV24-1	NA	CATGDRALAGGDTQYF
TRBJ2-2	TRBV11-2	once	CASSLAETGAGELFF
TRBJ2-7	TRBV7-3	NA	CASSFAGEDEQYF
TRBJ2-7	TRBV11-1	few	CASSLDRTETYEQYF
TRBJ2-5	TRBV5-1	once	CASSWTGGGLQETQYF
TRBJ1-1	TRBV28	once	CASTGQGAGGAFF
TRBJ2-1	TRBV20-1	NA	CSAWGGLEQFF
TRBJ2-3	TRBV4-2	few	CASSQEKVAGGTF
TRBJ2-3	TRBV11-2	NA	CASSLDRGIDTQYF
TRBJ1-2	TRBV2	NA	CASSTDRGYGYTF
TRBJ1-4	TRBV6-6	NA	CASSYSRQGTEKLFF
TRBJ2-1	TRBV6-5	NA	CASSSLAGAYNEQFF
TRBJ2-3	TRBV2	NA	CASSGTSGRDTQYF
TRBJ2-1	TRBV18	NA	CASSPGTSGDEQFF